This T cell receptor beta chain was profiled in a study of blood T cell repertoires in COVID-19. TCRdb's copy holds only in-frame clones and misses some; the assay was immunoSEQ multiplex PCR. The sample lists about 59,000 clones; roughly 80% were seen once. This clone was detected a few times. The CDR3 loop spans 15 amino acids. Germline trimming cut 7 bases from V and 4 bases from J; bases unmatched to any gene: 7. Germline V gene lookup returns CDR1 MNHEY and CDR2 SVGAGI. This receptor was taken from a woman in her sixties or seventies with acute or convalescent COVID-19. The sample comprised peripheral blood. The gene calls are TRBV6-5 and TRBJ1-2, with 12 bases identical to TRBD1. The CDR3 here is CASKGTGGVSYGYTF. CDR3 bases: TGTGCCAGCAAAGGGACAGGGGGCGTTTCCTATGGCTACACCTTC.